This TCR beta chain was documented in a study of T-cell reconstitution after alpha-beta-depleted transplantation in children. A TCRbeta library incorporating unique molecular identifiers was prepared. One entry per CDR3 protein results from TCRdb running MiXCR on the PCR reads. The sample records approximately 340,000 distinct CDR3 sequences, around 10% being singletons. The CDR3 consists of 16 residues. Germline values: CDR1 KGHSH, CDR2 LQKENI. Germline trimming cut 5 bases from V and 5 bases from J; bases unmatched to any gene: 8. The input for sequencing was PBMCs from the stem cell graft donor, taken from the stem cell graft. This TCR came from a human donor who donated a stem cell graft to a child with acute lymphoblastic leukemia. V is TRBV18 and J is TRBJ2-1; TRBD2 aligns across 11 bases. As DNA, the CDR3 is TGTGCCAGCTCAGAAACCCTAGCGGGAGGTGACAATGAGCAGTTCTTC. Translated, it gives CASSETLAGGDNEQFF.